Sequencing of this T cell receptor beta chain was carried out in a study of a mutant IDH1 vaccine in newly diagnosed glioma (dated by TCRdb to the early 2020s). About the study as a whole: Vaccination started 4-6 weeks after radiotherapy alone, or was given together with temozolomide cycles in the groups whose treatment included chemotherapy. Of the 30 or so patients who were treated, around 62% were male and approximately 38% were female, and the mean age was about 40 years. Prior to enrollment, patients had been given standard therapy consisting of radiotherapy alone, temozolomide alone, or radiochemotherapy with temozolomide, with the combination given to most patients. The week-35 safety follow-up was designated visit V12, and the week-47 end of study was designated visit V13. Peripheral blood was collected at six visits: V03 (baseline), V05, V07, V10, V12 and V13. For exploratory analyses, about 25 treated patients had longitudinal TCRB deep sequencing done wherever samples were available.

Library preparation employed the immunoSEQ multiplex PCR assay. Following the manufacturer's protocol, the hsTCRB Kit was used to amplify rearranged TCR beta chain sequences. TCRB libraries were sequenced on an Illumina MiSeq. As for the authors' bioinformatics: The proprietary platform of the kit vendor was used for demultiplexing, trimming and gene mapping. The immuneACCESS repertoire file appears here via TCRdb, limited to in-frame rearrangements. These files lack a portion of the clones; in checked studies, under half of the deficit traces to unresolved V genes, and the cause of the others is not known. V and J calls and clone size are copied from that table; D and trimming were computed from the DNA. The sample table shows around 32,000 clones, and roughly four fifths are seen once. 7.1% of the sample is taken by the ten largest. General findings and caveats noted by the study authors: Pseudoprogression seemed to be unrelated to changes in the top peripheral T cell clonotypes found by TCRB sequencing. Across multiple MHC alleles, vaccine-induced immune responses were seen in about 93% of patients. The authors noted that analyses of patient blood samples could not be reproduced because of sample limitations. Selection of PBMC samples for TCRB deep sequencing was based on availability.

Points on this clone: Its antigen is unknown. No much larger clonotype is one base removed from it; base qualities were not supplied.

The germline V gene encodes CDR1 SGHTA and CDR2 FQGNSA. V drops 2 bases and J drops 3 bases, leaving 2 bases in between. The CDR3 has 11 amino acids, counting the end cysteine and phenylalanine. Only the CDR3 DNA is retained, 33 bases long and in frame from the first base. The time point label, as the study defines it: week 35, safety follow-up. A 20-mer mutant IDH1 peptide at 300 micrograms in Montanide made up each vaccine dose, which was injected subcutaneously together with topical imiquimod. Across visits V03 through V10, patients got a total of eight vaccinations, given in weeks 1, 3, 5, 7, 11, 15, 19 and 23. The donors had newly diagnosed IDH1-mutant astrocytomas of WHO grade 3 or 4 that showed loss of nuclear ATRX. The samples were drawn from NOA16, a multicentre, single-arm, open-label phase I trial in Germany that tested a mutant IDH1 peptide vaccine in humans for the first time. Genomic DNA for TCRB sequencing was extracted from EDTA blood using the DNeasy Blood and Tissue Kit.

Recombination joined TRBV7-2 with TRBJ2-7; the D gene cannot be resolved reliably. The source was PBMCs, collected from a glioma patient whose treatment included an IDH1 peptide vaccine. This sequence originates from a woman in her late teens or twenties with glioma. The sequenced DNA: TGTGCCAGCAGCTTACTCTACGAGCAGTACTTC. Its amino acids are CASSLLYEQYF.